The 19 T cell receptor beta chains presented below share a single source sample, sequenced in a study of T cell responses to AZD1222 COVID-19 vaccine. Here immunoSEQ multiplex PCR was the method, and the copy in TCRdb shows in-frame clones only, minus some. The sample lists 80,000 or so clones; roughly 80% were seen once. The material sequenced was peripheral blood, taken on day 0 of AZD1222 vaccination. Receptors were obtained from an adult in good health.

The chain joins TRBV23-1 to TRBJ1-1, with 7 bases lining up with TRBD1. TRBV23-1 falls under the ORF class, with uncertain function. The CDR3 has 15 residues. Trimming at V came to 7 bases and at J to 0 bases, leaving 8 bases not matched to a gene. The CDR3 sequence: CASTHRGSLNTEAFF. In DNA, the CDR3 is TGCGCCAGCACACACAGGGGATCGTTGAACACTGAAGCTTTCTTT.

The gene calls are TRBV7-2 and TRBJ2-1; D possibly corresponds to TRBD2 (5 bases). CDR3 length: 16 amino acids. V shed 5 bases and J shed 3 bases, with 17 bases lying between them. CDR1 is SGHTA and CDR2 is FQGNSA in the germline V gene. For the CDR3, the DNA is TGTGCCAGCAGCACCCCCCCTAGCATAATCTACAATGAGCAGTTCTTC. Amino acids: CASSTPPSIIYNEQFF.

The chain couples TRBV6-5 to TRBJ2-7; the match to TRBD1 covers 9 bases. CDR3 length: 15 amino acids. Germline V gene data show CDR1 as MNHEY and CDR2 as SVGAGI. Trimming at V came to 6 bases and at J to 2 bases, leaving 8 bases not matched to a gene. CDR3 protein: CASRGSNRGPYEQYF. CDR3 in DNA: TGTGCCAGCAGGGGGAGCAACAGGGGGCCCTACGAGCAGTACTTC.

This chain joins TRBV3-1 (or the pseudogene TRBV3-2) and TRBJ2-7, with 10 bases identical to TRBD2. Germline V CDR1 and CDR2: LGHDT, YNNKEL (reference sequence). This CDR3 region has 17 residues. The trim removed 3 bases at V and 1 base at J, leaving 9 bases unmatched. Here the CDR3 reads CASSHYVAGGVSYEQYF. DNA for the CDR3: TGTGCCAGCAGCCACTATGTAGCGGGGGGCGTATCCTACGAGCAGTACTTC.

This chain joins TRBV5-6 and TRBJ2-5, with 9 bases identical to TRBD2. The germline V gene encodes CDR1 SGHDT and CDR2 YYEEEE. The CDR3 runs to 17 residues. The J segment lost 2 bases and the V segment lost 5 bases, leaving 13 bases of the junction unmatched. In nucleotides, the CDR3 is TGTGCCAGCAGTTTCCCGCCTAGCGGGGCCCATCAAGAGACCCAGTACTTC. This gives the protein CASSFPPSGAHQETQYF.

This chain uses TRBV5-1 with TRBJ1-6; 8 bases align to TRBD1. This CDR3 region has 14 residues. Trimming at V came to 0 bases and at J to 10 bases, leaving 3 bases not matched to a gene. Germline V gene lookup returns CDR1 SGHRS and CDR2 YFSETQ. CDR3 in amino acids: CASSLGQGTSPLHF. In DNA form, the CDR3 reads TGCGCCAGCAGCTTGGGACAGGGGACCTCACCCCTCCACTTT. Combining the CDR3 with reference TRBV5-1 and TRBJ1-6 gives the whole variable domain KAGVTQTPRYLIKTRGQQVTLSCSPISGHRSVSWYQQTPGQGLQFLFEYFSETQRNKGNFPGRFSGRQFSNSRSEMNVSTLELGDSALYLCASSLGQGTSPLHFGNGTRLTVT.

The chain is built from TRBV7-2 and TRBJ1-4; 7 bases agree with TRBD1. Germline CDR1 and CDR2: SGHTA and FQGNSA. V was clipped by 5 bases and J by 8 bases; unmatched bases: 8. There are 14 residues in the CDR3. This CDR3 reads CASSPTGTEEKLFF. CDR3 in DNA: TGTGCCAGCAGCCCGACAGGGACAGAAGAAAAACTGTTTTTT.

The J gene is TRBJ1-1, the V gene TRBV4-3; D might be TRBD1 (5 bases). Deletions cut 0 bases from V and 1 base from J, with 6 bases between. This CDR3 has 14 amino acids. Germline V lookup: CDR1 LGHNA, CDR2 YSLEER. CDR3 coding DNA: TGCGCCAGCAGCCAAGAGCAGGGGAACACTGAAGCTTTCTTT. It translates to CASSQEQGNTEAFF.

The chain links TRBV7-2 to TRBJ2-5; no definite D call. V dropped 1 base and J dropped 5 bases, with 11 bases sitting between them. The CDR3 covers 14 residues. CDR1 is SGHTA and CDR2 is FQGNSA in the germline V gene. CDR3 in DNA: TGTGCCAGCAGCTTAGGGGTCATCGTGGAGACCCAGTACTTC. Its protein is CASSLGVIVETQYF. The whole variable domain, remainder taken from reference TRBV7-2 and TRBJ2-5, is GAGVSQSPSNKVTEKGKDVELRCDPISGHTALYWYRQSLGQGLEFLIYFQGNSAPDKSGLPSDRFSAERTGGSVSTLTIQRTQQEDSAVYLCASSLGVIVETQYFGPGTRLLVL.

The CDR3 DNA is TGTGCCAGCAGCTTAGCCTCGGGACACACTGGAAACACCATATATTTT. Its protein product is CASSLASGHTGNTIYF. The V gene is TRBV7-9, the J gene TRBJ1-3, with TRBD1 as a possible D gene (6 bases). V was trimmed by 0 bases and J by 2 bases, leaving 11 bases between them. CDR1 SEHNR and CDR2 FQNEAQ come from the germline V gene (reference sequence). This CDR3 has 16 amino acids. Variable domain in full (rest from reference TRBV7-9 and TRBJ1-3): DTGVSQNPRHKITKRGQNVTFRCDPISEHNRLYWYRQTLGQGPEFLTYFQNEAQLEKSRLLSDRFSAERPKGSFSTLEIQRTEQGDSAMYLCASSLASGHTGNTIYFGEGSWLTVV.

The table lists this clone with a count of one. V gene TRBV7-2 combines with J gene TRBJ1-1; maybe TRBD1 (6 bases). The germline V gene has CDR1 SGHTA and CDR2 FQGNSA. V was shortened by 8 bases and J by 1 base, with 14 bases between the two germline ends. There are 14 residues in the CDR3. For the CDR3, the DNA is TGTGCCAGCTTAACAGGGCAGGGGAACACTGAAGCTTTCTTT. Translating it yields CASLTGQGNTEAFF.

The chain links TRBV9 to TRBJ2-3, with TRBD2 matching 10 bases. This CDR3 spans 21 amino acids. V shed 4 bases, J shed 3 bases, and the junction held 23 bases outside the gene matches. Per germline, CDR1 SGDLS and CDR2 YYNGEE. In DNA, the CDR3 is TGTGCCAGCAGCTCTAACTCCCGGGGGGCTAGCGGGAGTGGTGGGACAGATACGCAGTATTTT. It specifies CASSSNSRGASGSGGTDTQYF.

Points on this clone: An end of the junction differs from the germline gene, which may be a read error. The chain employs TRBV7-7 and TRBJ1-3; D remains unclear. In germline, CDR1 is SSHAT, CDR2 FNYEAQ (reference sequence). The CDR3 sequence is 15 residues long. The CDR3 is CASSPGPSGGDTIYF. DNA of the CDR3: TGTGCTAGCAGCCCTGGACCGTCGGGTGGGGACACCATATATTTT.

The chain uses TRBV6-5 and TRBJ1-3; the match to TRBD1 covers 8 bases. J lost 0 bases, V lost 4 bases, and 2 bases had no gene match. Germline V gene sequence: CDR1 MNHEY, CDR2 SVGAGI. The CDR3 covers 15 residues. In nucleotides, the CDR3 is TGTGCCAGCAGTTTCACAGGGGGCTCTGGAAACACCATATATTTT. Its protein is CASSFTGGSGNTIYF.

The rearrangement joins TRBV3-1 (or the pseudogene TRBV3-2) to TRBJ1-1, with a weak D call TRBD1 (5 bases). Trimming removed 1 base at V and 4 bases at J, with 16 bases between. The germline CDR1 and CDR2 sequences are LGHDT and YNNKEL (reference sequence). The CDR3 runs to 16 residues. CDR3 region: CASSQGRGWRSTEAFF. In DNA, the CDR3 is TGTGCCAGCAGCCAAGGGAGGGGCTGGCGGAGCACTGAAGCTTTCTTT.

The chain carries TRBV24-1 and TRBJ2-5, with D tentatively TRBD2 (5 bases). Germline CDR1 is KGHDR and CDR2 is SFDVKD. V dropped 6 bases and J dropped 4 bases, with 14 bases sitting between them. The CDR3 is 14 residues long. The CDR3 coding sequence is TGTGCCACCAGTTCGGGCCCTGAGGGAGAGACCCAGTACTTC. Its protein is CATSSGPEGETQYF.

The V gene is TRBV7-2, the J gene TRBJ2-1; D might be TRBD2 (6 bases). The V and J ends lost 5 bases and 3 bases respectively, with 14 bases between them. CDR3 length: 15 amino acids. From germline, CDR1 is SGHTA and CDR2 FQGNSA. The CDR3 coding sequence is TGTGCCAGCAGCAAGGAGGGAATCAGCTACAATGAGCAGTTCTTC. Its translation is CASSKEGISYNEQFF.

There are a few counts of this clone. J is TRBJ1-3 and V is TRBV15; D may be TRBD1 (5 bases). Germline V gene lookup returns CDR1 LNHNV and CDR2 YYDKDF (reference sequence). V was pared by 0 bases and J by 2 bases, with 14 bases between. The CDR3 totals 17 residues. The CDR3 DNA reads as TGTGCCACCAGCAGAGATGGTCCCGGGGGGGCTGGAAACACCATATATTTT. Its translation: CATSRDGPGGAGNTIYF.

As regards this clone: Other DNA sequences in the sample encode the same CDR3. The chain recombines TRBV20-1 with TRBJ1-1; TRBD1 is a possible D gene (5 bases). The ends were cut back, 3 bases at V and 4 bases at J, with 6 bases in the middle. Germline CDR1 is DFQATT and CDR2 is SNEGSKA (reference sequence). The CDR3 sequence is 11 residues long. CDR3 loop: CSASRGTEAFF. The DNA for the CDR3 is TGCAGTGCTAGTAGGGGCACTGAAGCTTTCTTT.